Listed below are T cell receptor beta chains from one sample, sequenced in a study of OX40 agonist ivuxolimab in advanced cancers. Method: immunoSEQ multiplex PCR; TCRdb's copy keeps in-frame clones and lacks some. The table includes approximately 110,000 clones, 92% detected once. Specimen: CD4+ or CD8+ T cells sorted from blood, collected in a trial of the OX40 agonist ivuxolimab. These receptors all stem from an adult with an advanced solid tumor such as melanoma, head and neck, liver or kidney cancer. Both conserved end residues are part of each CDR3. D genes are given only for firm matches. Part of the rows lack a size; the others show once, few, many or a class for expanded clones.

V	J	D	size	CDR3	DNA
TRBV18	TRBJ2-3	NA	NA	CASSPRRSGFADTQYF	TGTGCCAGCTCACCACGTAGATCAGGTTTCGCAGATACGCAGTATTTT
TRBV7-9	TRBJ2-7	NA	NA	CASSFRSDEQYF	TGTGCCAGCAGCTTCAGGTCAGATGAGCAGTACTTC
TRBV19	TRBJ1-4	TRBD1	NA	CASTHGQGREKLFF	TGTGCCAGTACCCACGGACAGGGACGCGAAAAACTGTTTTTT
TRBV28	TRBJ1-3	NA	NA	CASSYTTVSSGNTIYF	TGTGCCAGCAGTTACACAACAGTTAGCTCTGGAAACACCATATATTTT
TRBV11-2	TRBJ1-2	TRBD1	NA	CASSYTPGGGGYTF	TGTGCCAGCAGTTATACTCCAGGGGGCGGAGGCTACACCTTC
TRBV30	TRBJ1-3	TRBD1	NA	CAWTSQGARGNTIYF	TGTGCCTGGACCTCCCAGGGGGCCCGAGGAAACACCATATATTTT
TRBV10-3	TRBJ2-7	NA	NA	CATQQGGRYEQYF	TGTGCCACCCAACAGGGGGGGAGGTACGAGCAGTACTTC
TRBV18	TRBJ1-2	NA	once	CASSSSQTNYGYTF	TGTGCCAGCTCATCCTCACAGACTAACTATGGCTACACCTTC
TRBV6-1	TRBJ2-7	NA	NA	CASSHRLNYEQYF	TGTGCCAGCAGTCACCGGTTGAACTACGAGCAGTACTTC
TRBV19	TRBJ2-4	NA	NA	CASSSLGEAKNIQYF	TGTGCCAGTAGTTCCCTGGGCGAGGCCAAAAACATTCAGTACTTC
TRBV11-2	TRBJ1-1	TRBD1	NA	CASSWRQGGEAFF	TGTGCCAGCAGCTGGAGACAGGGGGGCGAAGCTTTCTTT
TRBV5-4	TRBJ1-1	NA	NA	CASSAGTRETEAFF	TGTGCCAGCAGCGCCGGGACGCGGGAAACTGAAGCTTTCTTT
TRBV28	TRBJ2-1	TRBD1	NA	CASSGQGVGEQFF	TGTGCCAGCAGTGGACAGGGGGTAGGTGAGCAGTTCTTC
TRBV6-4	TRBJ2-1	TRBD2	NA	CASKLRETSAYNEQFF	TGTGCCAGCAAGTTAAGGGAGACTAGCGCCTACAATGAGCAGTTCTTC
TRBV6-6	TRBJ1-1	NA	once	CASSFGGMNTEAFF	TGTGCCAGCAGTTTCGGAGGCATGAACACTGAAGCTTTCTTT
TRBV6-6	TRBJ1-2	NA	once	CASRTGHYGYTF	TGTGCCAGCAGAACAGGGCACTATGGCTACACCTTC
TRBV5-8	TRBJ1-4	NA	NA	CASSGQATNEKLFF	TGTGCCAGCAGCGGGCAAGCAACTAATGAAAAACTGTTTTTT
TRBV6-1	TRBJ2-2	NA	NA	CASSESPGPTGELFF	TGTGCCAGCAGTGAATCCCCAGGGCCCACCGGGGAGCTGTTTTTT
TRBV30	TRBJ2-3	NA	NA	CAWTQRGADTQYF	TGTGCCTGGACCCAAAGGGGCGCAGATACGCAGTATTTT
TRBV14	TRBJ2-5	NA	NA	CASSFWKGQQETQYF	TGTGCCAGCAGCTTCTGGAAGGGGCAACAAGAGACCCAGTACTTC
TRBV5-1	TRBJ2-3	NA	NA	CASSLYGFSTDTQYF	TGCGCCAGCAGCTTGTACGGGTTTAGCACAGATACGCAGTATTTT
TRBV7-2	TRBJ1-1	TRBD1	NA	CASSFDRGRPEAFF	TGTGCCAGCAGCTTCGACAGGGGGCGACCTGAAGCTTTCTTT
TRBV5-8	TRBJ1-5	TRBD1	once	CASSLRQGRQPQHF	TGTGCCAGCAGCTTGAGACAGGGGCGTCAGCCCCAGCATTTT
TRBV28	TRBJ2-7	NA	few	CASSLLGSISYEQYF	TGTGCCAGCAGTTTACTGGGTTCCATCTCCTACGAGCAGTACTTC
TRBV28	TRBJ1-4	TRBD1	NA	CASSFGDGTGKEKLFF	TGTGCCAGCAGTTTTGGGGACGGGACAGGGAAGGAAAAACTGTTTTTT